The present T cell receptor beta chain was sequenced within a study of vaccination and CD4 T cells after COVID-19. Study-wide results and limits: Convalescent patients had a median about 90% of post-vaccine SARS-CoV-2-reactive clones that were detected only after vaccination, not before it.

The Oncomine TCR Beta short-read assay sequenced DNA from cultured CD4+ T cells. MiXCR, applied by TCRdb to the PCR reads, yields one record per CDR3 protein. The table has 12,000 to 15,000 distinct CDR3 sequences, 40% to 65% seen once. Treatment given: approximately 10-day PBMC culture with coronavirus spike peptide pools or control peptides (ViraFEST assay). PCR positivity was dated March to December 2020, before US Alpha, Beta and Delta variants. Over 1.5 million PBMCs went into each well for culture with about 10 IU/ml IL-2 and 10 ug/ml peptide pools. J lost 7 bases, V lost 6 bases, and 8 bases had no gene match. Germline CDR1 reads MDHEN; CDR2 reads SYDVKM. This CDR3 is 15 amino acids long. Comment on this clonotype: No antigen is known for it.

This sequence joins TRBV28 and TRBJ1-6, with 8 nucleotides matching TRBD1. The clonotype comes from a human donor who had recovered from COVID-19. The sample was CD4+ T cells from blood, cultured in vitro, taken before SARS-CoV-2 vaccination. CDR3 coding DNA: TGTGCCAGCAGCGTCCAGGGGGCGATAAATTCACCCCTCCACTTT. Its translation is CASSVQGAINSPLHF.